Listed below are T cell receptor beta chains from one sample, sequenced in a study of T cell changes during pregnancy in multiple sclerosis. Using immunoSEQ multiplex PCR, the repertoire was profiled, and TCRdb retains in-frame clones only, with some absent. Found here are some 38,000 clones, about nine tenths of them singletons; the top ten hold more than 0.3%. Sequencing used CD4+ T cells from peripheral blood mononuclear cells, obtained after pregnancy. These receptors originate from a female donor in good health, enrolled as a control in a pregnancy study. Each CDR3 is given with its conserved first and last residue. Each record gives: CDR3 protein, CDR3 DNA, J gene, D gene, clone size, V gene. The D gene is left open where the match is weak. Some rows have no size entry. The others give once, few or many, or a class for an expanded clone.

CASSAGGLYGYTF | TGTGCCAGCAGCGCGGGGGGGCTTTATGGCTACACCTTC | TRBJ1-2 | - | - | TRBV7-2
CASRPGLGYYGYTF | TGCGCCAGTAGACCGGGACTGGGGTACTATGGCTACACCTTC | TRBJ1-2 | - | - | TRBV10-1
CSFRTGGSTEAFF | TGCAGCTTCCGGACAGGGGGTAGCACTGAAGCTTTCTTT | TRBJ1-1 | TRBD1 | - | TRBV29-1
CASSRTMGQGEETQYF | TGTGCCAGCAGCCGGACGATGGGACAGGGGGAAGAGACCCAGTACTTC | TRBJ2-5 | TRBD1 | - | TRBV4-2
CASSPGLEVNTEAFF | TGTGCCAGCAGCCCTGGACTCGAGGTTAACACTGAAGCTTTCTTT | TRBJ1-1 | - | - | TRBV5-4
CASSLIAGASRDTQYF | TGCGCCAGCAGCCTAATAGCGGGGGCGAGCAGGGATACGCAGTATTTT | TRBJ2-3 | TRBD2 | once | TRBV5-1
CASSADRPTDTQYF | TGTGCCAGCAGCGCGGACAGGCCCACAGATACGCAGTATTTT | TRBJ2-3 | TRBD1 | once | TRBV5-8
CASSWTGGRQETQYF | TGTGCCAGCAGCTGGACAGGGGGTCGTCAAGAGACCCAGTACTTC | TRBJ2-5 | TRBD1 | - | TRBV9
CSVWQGSNEQYF | TGCAGCGTTTGGCAGGGGTCCAACGAGCAGTACTTC | TRBJ2-7 | - | - | TRBV29-1
CALRYYSGRTQDEQFF | TGTGCCCTCCGGTATTATAGCGGGAGGACTCAGGATGAGCAGTTCTTC | TRBJ2-1 | TRBD2 | - | TRBV30
CASNSGGPKYEQYF | TGTGCCAGCAACTCAGGGGGACCCAAGTACGAGCAGTACTTC | TRBJ2-7 | TRBD1 | - | TRBV10-3
CASSKRLQGFSYEQYF | TGTGCCAGCAGCAAAAGGCTTCAGGGGTTTAGCTACGAGCAGTACTTC | TRBJ2-7 | - | - | TRBV21-1
CASSPEDSSYNSPLHF | TGTGCCAGCAGCCCCGAGGACAGCTCCTATAATTCACCCCTCCACTTT | TRBJ1-6 | - | - | TRBV9
CASSEIAGGPETQYF | TGTGCCAGCAGCGAAATAGCGGGAGGGCCGGAGACCCAGTACTTC | TRBJ2-5 | TRBD2 | - | TRBV9
CASRGTLGMNTEAFF | TGTGCCAGTAGGGGGACATTAGGGATGAACACTGAAGCTTTCTTT | TRBJ1-1 | - | - | TRBV19
CASSPTRGSSYEQYF | TGTGCCAGCAGTCCTACTAGGGGGAGCTCCTACGAGCAGTACTTC | TRBJ2-7 | - | - | TRBV6-5
CASSLLQGLREGYTF | TGTGCCAGCAGCCTCTTACAGGGCCTAAGGGAGGGCTACACCTTC | TRBJ1-2 | - | - | TRBV14
CASSYSDRENTEAFF | TGTGCCAGCAGTTACTCGGACAGGGAAAACACTGAAGCTTTCTTT | TRBJ1-1 | TRBD1 | - | TRBV6-6
CASSQGAGGGGYTF | TGCGCCAGCAGCCAAGGGGCAGGGGGAGGTGGCTACACCTTC | TRBJ1-2 | TRBD1 | - | TRBV4-3
CASSPGLAGGDEQFF | TGTGCCAGCAGCCCGGGACTAGCGGGGGGAGATGAGCAGTTCTTC | TRBJ2-1 | TRBD2 | - | TRBV11-3
CASSIGQQETQYF | TGTGCCAGCAGCATTGGACAGCAAGAGACCCAGTACTTC | TRBJ2-5 | - | - | TRBV2
CASSVDRGNQPQHF | TGTGCCAGTAGTGTGGACAGGGGGAATCAGCCCCAGCATTTT | TRBJ1-5 | TRBD1 | - | TRBV19
CAWSVTGGMEKLFF | TGTGCCTGGAGTGTTACGGGGGGGATGGAAAAACTGTTTTTT | TRBJ1-4 | - | few | TRBV30
CASSGTVQETQYF | TGTGCCAGCAGTGGGACAGTCCAAGAGACCCAGTACTTC | TRBJ2-5 | - | - | TRBV2
CASSPRAGGADQPQHF | TGTGCCAGCTCACCAAGGGCAGGGGGCGCGGATCAGCCCCAGCATTTT | TRBJ1-5 | TRBD1 | once | TRBV18
CASRRRDSGGELFF | TGTGCCAGCAGGCGCCGGGACTCCGGGGGGGAGCTGTTTTTT | TRBJ2-2 | - | - | TRBV11-3
CASSYYGGAYEQYF | TGTGCCAGCAGTTACTATGGCGGGGCCTACGAGCAGTACTTC | TRBJ2-7 | - | - | TRBV6-5
CASSLARGSAYNEQFF | TGTGCCAGCAGCTTAGCGCGCGGGAGTGCCTACAATGAGCAGTTCTTC | TRBJ2-1 | TRBD2 | - | TRBV7-2
CASSYGQNTEAFF | TGTGCCAGCAGTTACGGACAGAACACTGAAGCTTTCTTT | TRBJ1-1 | - | - | TRBV6-5
CASSPTTGYNEQFF | TGTGCCAGCTCACCTACGACAGGGTACAATGAGCAGTTCTTC | TRBJ2-1 | TRBD1 | - | TRBV18
CASSIFGQGIGGYTF | TGTGCCAGTAGTATATTTGGACAGGGAATAGGTGGCTACACCTTC | TRBJ1-2 | TRBD1 | - | TRBV19
CAWSAAVGNYGYTF | TGTGCCTGGAGTGCGGCGGTCGGTAACTATGGCTACACCTTC | TRBJ1-2 | - | - | TRBV30
CASSSSGELNTGELFF | TGCGCCAGCAGCTCTAGCGGGGAGCTGAACACCGGGGAGCTGTTTTTT | TRBJ2-2 | TRBD2 | - | TRBV5-1
CASSGAGGLIGELFF | TGTGCCAGCAGCGGTGCGGGGGGGTTGATCGGGGAGCTGTTTTTT | TRBJ2-2 | TRBD2 | - | TRBV9
CASSVDPSSGGTDTQYF | TGTGCCAGCAGCGTAGACCCCAGTAGCGGGGGCACAGATACGCAGTATTTT | TRBJ2-3 | TRBD2 | - | TRBV9
CAGMTGGAGYTF | TGTGCCGGAATGACAGGGGGCGCGGGCTACACCTTC | TRBJ1-2 | TRBD1 | - | TRBV30
CASSVGLQGGTEAFF | TGTGCCAGCAGCGTAGGCCTACAGGGAGGGACTGAAGCTTTCTTT | TRBJ1-1 | - | - | TRBV9
CASSPDINSGNTIYF | TGTGCCAGCAGCCCCGACATTAACTCTGGAAACACCATATATTTT | TRBJ1-3 | - | - | TRBV6-6
CASSDRGGWTEAFF | TGCGCCAGCAGTGACAGGGGAGGGTGGACTGAAGCTTTCTTT | TRBJ1-1 | - | once | TRBV10-2
CASSSGLAGQTETQYF | TGTGCCAGCAGCTCGGGACTAGCGGGGCAAACGGAGACCCAGTACTTC | TRBJ2-5 | TRBD2 | - | TRBV7-7
CASSRLAGVQETQYF | TGTGCCAGCAGCCGACTAGCGGGGGTCCAAGAGACCCAGTACTTC | TRBJ2-5 | TRBD2 | - | TRBV11-3
CAWTRTGSYEQYF | TGTGCCTGGACTCGGACAGGGTCCTACGAGCAGTACTTC | TRBJ2-7 | TRBD1 | - | TRBV30
CASSHHDRGYFTYEQYF | TGTGCCAGCAGCCATCACGACAGGGGGTATTTCACCTACGAGCAGTACTTC | TRBJ2-7 | TRBD1 | once | TRBV14
CASSPSGGPYEQYF | TGTGCCAGCAGTCCTTCAGGGGGCCCCTACGAGCAGTACTTC | TRBJ2-7 | TRBD1 | - | TRBV6-5
CASSLDRAVGANVLTF | TGTGCCAGCAGCTTAGACAGGGCGGTTGGGGCCAACGTCCTGACTTTC | TRBJ2-6 | - | - | TRBV7-2